The 25 T cell receptor beta chains reported below all come from one sample, sequenced in a study of human T cells and chemical hapten exposure. TCRdb processed the RACE reads anew with MiXCR; each CDR3 protein has one entry. The sample holds just over 350,000 distinct CDR3 sequences, just under 6.5% seen once. Specified time point: patch test 2, 6 weeks after DPC sensitization. The sample's treatment: therapeutic diphenylcyclopropenone sensitization with weekly scalp DPC. The sequenced sample was whole blood, obtained in connection with sensitization to the hapten diphenylcyclopropenone (DPC). The receptors originated from a woman under 30 with alopecia areata. Some clones in this sample may be carry-over from other donors' samples.

This clonotype was picked up a small number of times. The chain recombines TRBV14 with TRBJ2-3, with D perhaps given as TRBD1 or TRBD2 (6 bases each). The V gene lost 1 base and the J gene lost 0 bases, with 8 bases spanning the gap. Germline V gene lookup returns CDR1 SGHDN and CDR2 FVKESK. The CDR3 is made up of 15 amino acids. CDR3 bases: TGTGCCAGCAGCCAAGCGGGGGCTAGCACAGATACGCAGTATTTT. It yields the protein CASSQAGASTDTQYF.

In its sample, this clonotype was seen a few times. The V and J genes are TRBV20-1 and TRBJ1-4; D is unclear. The CDR3 covers 13 residues. Germline V gene sequence: CDR1 DFQATT, CDR2 SNEGSKA (reference sequence). This CDR3 is CSPIRTEDEKLFF. The CDR3 nucleotides are TGCAGCCCTATTCGGACTGAGGATGAAAAACTGTTTTTT.

The genes are TRBV7-2 and TRBJ2-3, with 11 bases identical to TRBD2. V dropped 0 bases and J dropped 2; count of bases not matched to a gene: 7. This CDR3 comprises 18 residues. Per germline, CDR1 SGHTA and CDR2 FQGNSA. The CDR3 DNA reads as TGTGCCAGCAGCTTAGCCCTAGCGGGGGGCCTATACACAGATACGCAGTATTTT. Translating it yields CASSLALAGGLYTDTQYF.

The sample holds a few counts of this clonotype. The rearrangement joins TRBV6-5 to TRBJ1-6; D is unclear. The V and J ends lost 7 bases and 0 bases respectively, with 16 bases between them. This CDR3 comprises 17 residues. Germline CDR1 and CDR2: MNHEY and SVGAGI. As DNA, the CDR3 is TGTGCCAGCAAGGCTTTAGGTGATAGCTCCTATAATTCACCCCTCCACTTT. It is translated as CASKALGDSSYNSPLHF.

This chain links TRBV9 with TRBJ1-2, with D hard to call. The germline V gene has CDR1 SGDLS and CDR2 YYNGEE. This CDR3 is built from 17 residues. Trimming took 3 bases from V and 4 from J, leaving 22 bases between them. The CDR3 coding sequence is TGTGCCAGCAGCGACTCCGTCTCAGCCACCCCCTCCTATGGCTACACCTTC. Translated: CASSDSVSATPSYGYTF.

J is TRBJ2-7 and V is TRBV9; possible D gene TRBD2, 6 bases. The germline V gene has CDR1 SGDLS and CDR2 YYNGEE. V was trimmed by 3 bases and J by 2 bases, leaving 12 bases between them. This CDR3 has 14 residues. CDR3 nucleotide sequence: TGTGCCAGCAGCGCGGCCGGCGGGACCTACGAGCAGTACTTC. Amino acid sequence: CASSAAGGTYEQYF.

V gene TRBV4-3 combines with J gene TRBJ2-7; 10 bases match TRBD2. The germline V gene has CDR1 LGHNA and CDR2 YSLEER. V lost 0 bases to trimming and J lost 1 base; unmatched junction nucleotides: 9. The length of the CDR3 is 18 residues. CDR3 nucleotides: TGCGCCAGCAGCCAAGATCAGGGGGCTAGCGGGGGTTCCTACGAGCAGTACTTC. As protein: CASSQDQGASGGSYEQYF.

This chain uses TRBV28 with TRBJ2-1; 9 bases are shared with TRBD1. Germline V CDR1 and CDR2: MDHEN, SYDVKM. The CDR3 contains 15 residues. J gave up 5 bases and V 7 bases, and 9 bases lay outside the gene matches. The CDR3 region is CASTPGTGPDNEQFF. The DNA for the CDR3 is TGTGCCAGCACTCCTGGGACAGGGCCTGACAATGAGCAGTTCTTC.

This clonotype was seen many times. The chain recombines TRBV9 with TRBJ2-5; 7 positions match TRBD2. V dropped 6 bases and J dropped 0; count of bases not matched to a gene: 8. CDR3 length equals 15 residues. Germline CDR1 is SGDLS and CDR2 is YYNGEE. The CDR3 nucleotides read TGTGCCAGCAACCCCGGCGGGGGAAACCAAGAGACCCAGTACTTC. Encoded protein: CASNPGGGNQETQYF.

This clonotype was seen a handful of times. V gene TRBV7-2 combines with J gene TRBJ2-3; 9 nucleotides match TRBD2. J lost 5 bases, V lost 5 bases, and 23 bases had no gene match. In germline, CDR1 is SGHTA, CDR2 FQGNSA. The CDR3 sequence is 20 residues long. The CDR3 DNA reads as TGTGCCAGCAGCACGCAATCCCCTTGGGGTAGCGGGGGAGTGGGAGATACGCAGTATTTT. Protein sequence: CASSTQSPWGSGGVGDTQYF.

The chain links TRBV7-3 to TRBJ2-2; D remains ambiguous. CDR1 is SGHTA, CDR2 FQGTGA, per germline. This CDR3 spans 15 amino acids. Trimming took 1 base from V and 4 from J, leaving 10 bases between them. The CDR3 loop reads CASSLIGGLTGELFF. CDR3 DNA sequence: TGTGCCAGCAGCTTAATAGGCGGTCTCACCGGGGAGCTGTTTTTT.

This clonotype has at least ten counts. V usage is TRBV12-3 or TRBV12-4 and J usage is TRBJ1-5, with 9 bases identical to TRBD1. The CDR3 runs 15 residues. V was pared by 5 bases and J by 5 bases, with 7 bases of the junction left unmatched. The CDR3 DNA is TGTGCCAGCAGTCACGACAGGGGGAAGGATCAGCCCCAGCATTTT. Translating gives CASSHDRGKDQPQHF.

This clonotype has a count of ten or more. This chain joins TRBV5-1 and TRBJ2-1, with 7 bases matching TRBD1. The CDR3 spans 15 residues. In germline, CDR1 is SGHRS, CDR2 YFSETQ. With 5 bases clipped from V and 2 bases from J, the junction kept 7 bases outside the gene matches. The DNA of the CDR3 is TGCGCCAGCAGATCACCGGGGACAGCCTACAATGAGCAGTTCTTC. Translation: CASRSPGTAYNEQFF.

This clonotype appeared a few times. V usage is TRBV7-2 and J usage is TRBJ2-1; tentatively, D is TRBD1 or TRBD2 (5 bases each). The CDR3 has 14 amino acids. Germline V gene sequence: CDR1 SGHTA, CDR2 FQGNSA. The V gene lost 6 bases and the J gene lost 0 bases, with 9 bases spanning the gap. The CDR3 DNA is TGTGCCAGCAGGGGGACCCCCTCCTACAATGAGCAGTTCTTC. Its translation is CASRGTPSYNEQFF.

This clonotype has more than one count but fewer than ten. CDR3 region: CASSYSGGFDEQFF. The CDR3 DNA is TGTGCCAGCAGTTACTCAGGGGGATTCGATGAGCAGTTCTTC. The genes are TRBV6-5 and TRBJ2-1; a weak D match, TRBD1 (6 bases). Trimming stripped 0 bases from V and 8 bases from J, with 11 bases between. The CDR3 runs to 14 residues. CDR1 MNHEY and CDR2 SVGAGI come from the germline V gene.

This clonotype was counted ten times or more. The V gene is TRBV7-2, the J gene TRBJ1-5; D gene ambiguous. The germline CDR1 and CDR2 sequences are SGHTA and FQGNSA. Between the trimmed V and J ends, which lost 5 bases and 9 bases, there was a span of 11 bases. This CDR3 comprises 12 residues. CDR3 loop: CASSPSFGPQHF. The CDR3 region has the DNA TGTGCCAGCAGCCCGTCCTTTGGGCCCCAGCATTTT.

V is TRBV2 and J is TRBJ1-2; D is uncertain. V dropped 7 bases and J dropped 3 bases, with 12 bases sitting between them. The CDR3 sequence is 13 residues long. Per the germline V gene, CDR1 is SNHLY and CDR2 is FYNNEI. The CDR3 DNA is TGTGCCAGCACCCCGGCGGAATACTATGGCTACACCTTC. Encoded protein: CASTPAEYYGYTF.

This clonotype occurred many times. This rearrangement joins TRBV6-2 or TRBV6-3 to TRBJ2-1; TRBD2 aligns across 8 bases. V gave up 0 bases and J gave up 7 bases; unmatched junction bases: 8. Germline V gives CDR1 MNHEY, CDR2 SVGEGT. The CDR3 has 16 residues. The CDR3 sequence is CASSYSNGGASNEQFF. The CDR3, as DNA: TGTGCCAGCAGTTACTCGAACGGGGGGGCCTCAAATGAGCAGTTCTTC.

The gene calls are TRBV20-1 and TRBJ2-6, with 8 nucleotides matching TRBD1. Germline V gene lookup returns CDR1 DFQATT and CDR2 SNEGSKA (reference sequence). V shed 6 bases, J shed 2 bases, and the junction held 3 bases outside the gene matches. The CDR3 has 14 residues. For the CDR3, the DNA is TGCAGTGCCCGGACAGGGACTGGGGCCAACGTCCTGACTTTC. This gives the protein CSARTGTGANVLTF.

In this sample, this clonotype turned up a few times. The chain uses TRBV27 and TRBJ2-3; 7 bases fit TRBD2. J was trimmed by 2 bases and V by 1 base; bases with no gene match: 9. In germline, CDR1 is MNHEY, CDR2 SMNVEV (reference sequence). This CDR3 is 17 amino acids long. The CDR3 protein is CASSLFPAGIDTDTQYF. Here the CDR3 DNA reads TGTGCCAGCAGTTTATTCCCAGCGGGGATCGACACAGATACGCAGTATTTT.

In its sample, this clonotype was seen a few times. The gene calls are TRBV12-3 or TRBV12-4 and TRBJ1-4; 10 bases match TRBD1. V lost 5 bases to trimming and J lost 3 bases; unmatched junction nucleotides: 6. The CDR3 is made up of 16 amino acids. The DNA of the CDR3 is TGTGCCAGCAGTCGCCGACAGGGGGCCGCTAATGAAAAACTGTTTTTT. Translating gives CASSRRQGAANEKLFF.

J is TRBJ2-7 and V is TRBV14, with D maybe TRBD2 (5 bases). CDR1 and CDR2 (germline): SGHDN, FVKESK. Trimming cost V 4 bases and J 4 bases, with 17 bases left between them. This CDR3 has 15 residues. CDR3 residues: CASSPISGVGYEQYF. CDR3 sequence (DNA): TGTGCCAGCAGCCCAATCTCCGGGGTAGGATACGAGCAGTACTTC. The entire variable domain, with the rest obtained from reference TRBV14 and TRBJ2-7, is as follows: EAGVTQFPSHSVIEKGQTVTLRCDPISGHDNLYWYRRVMGKEIKFLLHFVKESKQDESGMPNNRFLAERTGGTYSTLKVQPAELEDSGVYFCASSPISGVGYEQYFGPGTRLTVT.

Only a few counts were recorded for this clonotype. The chain employs TRBV6-5 and TRBJ1-2, with D unclear. Deletions cut 6 bases from V and 0 bases from J, with 14 bases between. The CDR3 spans 15 residues. CDR1 MNHEY and CDR2 SVGAGI come from the germline V gene. For the CDR3, the DNA is TGTGCCAGCAGCCCCGGAACTTCAGCTAACTATGGCTACACCTTC. This codes for CASSPGTSANYGYTF.

This clonotype was observed a few times. The chain couples TRBV5-6 to TRBJ1-5, with TRBD1 as a possible D gene (5 bases). Germline V gives CDR1 SGHDT, CDR2 YYEEEE. The CDR3 is made up of 14 amino acids. V was clipped by 3 bases and J by 5 bases, with 12 bases between them. The CDR3 bases are TGTGCCAGCAGCTGGGGCCACGGGGATCAGCCCCAGCATTTT. Its protein product is CASSWGHGDQPQHF.

The CDR3 reads CASSPRTGSNEKLFF. The CDR3 region has the DNA TGTGCCAGCAGCCCAAGGACAGGGAGTAACGAAAAACTGTTTTTT. V and J are TRBV14 and TRBJ1-4; 8 nucleotides match TRBD1. Germline CDR1 reads SGHDN; CDR2 reads FVKESK. Losses at the gene ends were 4 bases for V and 8 bases for J; bases not matched to a gene: 9. The CDR3 extends over 15 amino acids.